Listed below are T cell receptor beta chains from one sample, sequenced in a study of cytomegalovirus exposure and HLA in healthy donors. Sequencing was performed with immunoSEQ multiplex PCR; in TCRdb, only in-frame clones are kept and a portion is missing. Of 220,000 or so clones in the sample, over 80% were seen once. The specimen was PBMCs. Receptor source: a woman aged 25 to 39 in good health and CMV-seropositive. CDR3s include the opening cysteine and the closing phenylalanine or tryptophan. D genes are given only for firm matches. Rows give clone size only sometimes, using once, few, many, or a class for an expanded clone.

D gene,V gene,clone size,J gene,CDR3 DNA,CDR3 protein
TRBD1,TRBV10-3,.,TRBJ2-5,TGTGCCATCAGCGACAGGGAAGAGACCCAGTACTTC,CAISDREETQYF
TRBD1,TRBV27,.,TRBJ1-5,TGTGCCAGCAGTTTAACGCACAGGGGATTCGGCAATCAGCCCCAGCATTTT,CASSLTHRGFGNQPQHF
.,TRBV5-1,.,TRBJ1-2,TGCGCCAGCAGCCGAACCGACGGACCCTATGGCTACACCTTC,CASSRTDGPYGYTF
.,TRBV7-9,.,TRBJ1-2,TGTGCCAGCAGCTTACCAAGCAACTATGGCTACACCTTC,CASSLPSNYGYTF
TRBD1,TRBV6-1,.,TRBJ2-5,TGTGCCAGCAGTGATTCGGGACAGGGAAGCCAAGAGACCCAGTACTTC,CASSDSGQGSQETQYF
.,TRBV7-9,once,TRBJ2-1,TGTGCCAGCAGCTTTGGGAACAATGAGCAGTTCTTC,CASSFGNNEQFF
.,TRBV27,.,TRBJ1-1,TGTGCCAGCAGTCCCCAGGGGTGGGACACTGAAGCTTTCTTT,CASSPQGWDTEAFF
.,TRBV29-1,.,TRBJ1-2,TGCAGCGTTGCAGGGAGGTGGAATGGCTACACCTTC,CSVAGRWNGYTF
TRBD1,TRBV30,.,TRBJ1-2,TGTGCCTGGTCTCCCGGGACAGGGAATGGCTACACCTTC,CAWSPGTGNGYTF
.,TRBV7-2,.,TRBJ1-2,TGTGCCAGCAGCCCGGGCCCCAATGGGCGTGGCTACACCTTC,CASSPGPNGRGYTF
.,TRBV5-1,.,TRBJ1-2,TGCGCCAGCAGCTTGGTTCCTGCCGCGGATTCGAGTGGCTACACCTTC,CASSLVPAADSSGYTF
.,TRBV9,.,TRBJ2-1,TGTGCCAGCAGCACCGGGACTGGGTACAATGAGCAGTTCTTC,CASSTGTGYNEQFF
.,TRBV28,.,TRBJ1-1,TGTGCCAGTAGCAGCAACACTGAAGCTTTCTTT,CASSSNTEAFF
.,TRBV5-1,.,TRBJ2-3,TGCGCCAGCAGCTTGAATGCGGATACGCAGTATTTT,CASSLNADTQYF
TRBD2,TRBV13,.,TRBJ2-3,TGTGCCAGCAGCTCCGGGACTAGCGGGATAACGCAGTATTTT,CASSSGTSGITQYF
TRBD1,TRBV5-1,.,TRBJ2-2,TGCGCCAGCAGCTTGGAGTCGGAAGGGGGCTCCGGGGAGCTGTTTTTT,CASSLESEGGSGELFF
.,TRBV4-3,.,TRBJ1-1,TGCGCCAGCAGCCAAGATCGTAGGGGGGCTGAAGCTTTCTTT,CASSQDRRGAEAFF
TRBD2,TRBV7-2,.,TRBJ2-1,TGTGCCAGCAGCTTAGATCGCCTTCTTGCGGGAGGCGCCTACAATGAGCAGTTCTTC,CASSLDRLLAGGAYNEQFF
.,TRBV30,few,TRBJ1-1,TGTGCCTGGAGTGGACTCGAGGGTTTTGGCACTGAAGCTTTCTTT,CAWSGLEGFGTEAFF
.,TRBV4-1,.,TRBJ2-7,TGCGCCAGCAGCCAAGAATGGAGTTTAAGACAGTACTTC,CASSQEWSLRQYF
TRBD1,TRBV27,few,TRBJ1-2,TGTGCCAGCAGTTCGGGACAGGGCCTGGGCTATAGCTACACCTTC,CASSSGQGLGYSYTF
TRBD1,TRBV19,few,TRBJ1-5,TGTGCCAGTAAACAAGAGGCCAGGGGGTTTCAGCCCCAGCATTTT,CASKQEARGFQPQHF
.,TRBV4-1,once,TRBJ1-1,TGCGCCAGCAGCCAAGGAGGGCGGAGGGCTGAAGCTTTCTTT,CASSQGGRRAEAFF
TRBD1,TRBV7-8,once,TRBJ1-1,TGTGCCAGCAGCTTAGGTACAGGGGTTGGGGTGAACACTGAAGCTTTCTTT,CASSLGTGVGVNTEAFF
.,TRBV5-6,.,TRBJ1-4,TGTGCCAGCAGCCTAGGCGGGAATAATGAAAAACTGTTTTTT,CASSLGGNNEKLFF
.,TRBV5-4,.,TRBJ1-2,TGTGCCAGCAGCTCGGGGGGGCCAACTGGCAATAACTATGGCTACACCTTC,CASSSGGPTGNNYGYTF
.,TRBV30,.,TRBJ1-2,TGTGCCTGGAGTGTATCCGGCTATGGCTACACCTTC,CAWSVSGYGYTF
TRBD2,TRBV28,.,TRBJ2-4,TGTGCCAGCAGTTCGGATAGCGGGAGGGTAGAAAACATTCAGTACTTC,CASSSDSGRVENIQYF
.,TRBV9,.,TRBJ1-4,TGTGCCAGCAGCGTCTCTGGGATAGCTAATGAAAAACTGTTTTTT,CASSVSGIANEKLFF
.,TRBV25-1,few,TRBJ1-2,TGTGCCAGCAGGGAGGGATTTTATGGCTACACCTTC,CASREGFYGYTF
.,TRBV10-3,.,TRBJ2-6,TGTGCCACCCATCTAGGTGGGGCCAACGTCCTGACTTTC,CATHLGGANVLTF
.,TRBV6-1,few,TRBJ2-4,TGTGCCAGCAGTGAAGCGCTGGAGGGGGCAAACATTCAGTACTTC,CASSEALEGANIQYF
.,TRBV28,.,TRBJ2-2,TGTGCCAGCAGTTTTAATAGCCTTTTGAACACCGGGGAGCTGTTTTTT,CASSFNSLLNTGELFF
TRBD2,TRBV19,.,TRBJ2-7,TGTGCCAGTAGCATTAGCGGGGCCTCCTACGAGCAGTACTTC,CASSISGASYEQYF
TRBD1,TRBV29-1,.,TRBJ1-1,TGCAGCGTTCCGACAGGGGGGACTGAAGCTTTCTTT,CSVPTGGTEAFF
.,TRBV5-1,.,TRBJ2-7,TGCGCCAGCAGCTTGTTGAATGGTTACGAGCAGTACTTC,CASSLLNGYEQYF
.,TRBV4-1,.,TRBJ2-1,TGCGCCAGCAGCCAACTATGGGGGGAATTCAATGAGCAGTTCTTC,CASSQLWGEFNEQFF
.,TRBV2,once,TRBJ2-3,TGTGCCAGCAGTGAGGATACGCAGTATTTT,CASSEDTQYF
TRBD1,TRBV18,.,TRBJ2-2,TGTGCCAGCTCGTACGGACAGGGGAACACCGGGGAGCTGTTTTTT,CASSYGQGNTGELFF
.,TRBV19,.,TRBJ1-5,TGTGCCTCTAGTATCAGTCGATACAATCAGCCCCAGCATTTT,CASSISRYNQPQHF
TRBD2,TRBV4-1,.,TRBJ2-7,TGCGCCAGCAGCCAAGATCCGGGGACTAGCGGGAGGCGGTACGAGCAGTACTTC,CASSQDPGTSGRRYEQYF
TRBD2,TRBV2,.,TRBJ2-7,TGTGCCAGCAGCGGACTAGCGGTTACCCAGTACTTC,CASSGLAVTQYF
.,TRBV6-6,.,TRBJ1-2,TGTGCCGGAACCACGGACGGCTATGGCTACACCTTC,CAGTTDGYGYTF
TRBD2,TRBV10-2,.,TRBJ2-7,TGCGCCAGCAGTGTGGCGGGAGGCTACGAGCAGTACTTC,CASSVAGGYEQYF
.,TRBV7-3,.,TRBJ2-5,TGTGCCAGCAGCTTAACGGCTCAAGAGACCCAGTACTTC,CASSLTAQETQYF
TRBD1,TRBV5-1,once,TRBJ2-6,TGCGCCAGCAGCCGCCGTGACAGGGGACCTGGGGCCAACGTCCTGACTTTC,CASSRRDRGPGANVLTF
TRBD2,TRBV4-1,.,TRBJ2-1,TGCGCCAGCAGCCCCCCGATAACTAGCGGGCCGTCCAATGAGCAGTTCTTC,CASSPPITSGPSNEQFF
.,TRBV11-3,.,TRBJ2-7,TGTGCCAGCAGCATCAACTACCCGGCCTCTTACGAGCAGTACTTC,CASSINYPASYEQYF
.,TRBV6-1,few,TRBJ2-1,TGTGCCAGCAGTGAAGCGCTGTTGGGGGGATCCAATGAGCAGTTCTTC,CASSEALLGGSNEQFF
TRBD2,TRBV7-8,.,TRBJ2-3,TGTGCCAGCAACAAAAGGGCGGGAGTCTTAACAGATACGCAGTATTTT,CASNKRAGVLTDTQYF
.,TRBV29-1,.,TRBJ1-2,TGCAGCGTTGAGCAACATAACTATGGCTACACCTTC,CSVEQHNYGYTF
TRBD2,TRBV28,.,TRBJ2-7,TGTGCCAGCAGCCAAGGACTAGCGCCCTACGAGCAGTACTTC,CASSQGLAPYEQYF
.,TRBV30,.,TRBJ2-6,TGTGCCTGGAGTGTGTTGGGGGCTTCTGGGGCCAACGTCCTGACTTTC,CAWSVLGASGANVLTF
.,TRBV28,few,TRBJ1-1,TGTGCCAGCACCTTTGCGAACACTGAAGCTTTCTTT,CASTFANTEAFF
TRBD2,TRBV29-1,.,TRBJ2-7,TGCAGCGTTGAAGTTCTAGCGGGAGGCTACGAGCAGTACTTC,CSVEVLAGGYEQYF
.,TRBV6-1,once,TRBJ2-7,TGTGCCAGCAGTGGAGGTGGGACCCCGGTTTACGAGCAGTACTTC,CASSGGGTPVYEQYF
TRBD1,TRBV5-4,once,TRBJ1-2,TGTGCCAGCAGCCCGGGGACAGAACAGGACTATGGCTACACCTTC,CASSPGTEQDYGYTF